This T cell receptor beta chain originates from a study of CD8 T cells in Susac syndrome. The CDR3 has 17 amino acids. V shed 2 bases, J shed 3 bases, and the junction held 12 bases outside the gene matches. Germline V lookup: CDR1 SQVTM, CDR2 ANQGSEA. Healthy donors formed controls matched for age and sex. TEMRA cells were FACS-enriched, and CD8+ and CD4+ T cells were isolated negatively. To note about this clonotype: Its target is not known.

The study, taken as a whole, reports: A relatively small number of individuals underwent TCR sequencing and HLA analysis.

Roughly 0.45 to 1 ug RNA was reverse transcribed with random hexamers. TCR beta CDR3 was amplified by immunoSEQ covering 54 Vbeta and 13 Jbeta. TCRdb processed the immunoSEQ multiplex PCR reads anew with MiXCR; each CDR3 protein has one entry. There are some 200,000 distinct CDR3 sequences in the sample; about 95% occur only once, and approximately 0.098% lies in the top ten. The chain carries TRBV29-1 and TRBJ2-3, with TRBD2 matching over 9 bases. Sequencing input: CD4+ T cells from PBMCs. The origin of this receptor is a human donor in good health. The CDR3 loop reads CSVENPIAGVGTDTQYF. The CDR3 nucleotides are TGCAGCGTTGAAAACCCTATAGCGGGAGTGGGAACAGATACGCAGTATTTT.